This T cell receptor beta chain was captured by sequencing in a study of T cell repertoires in cytomegalovirus infection. TCRdb redid the calling of the reads with MiXCR, one entry per CDR3 protein. Of 680,000 or so distinct CDR3 sequences in the sample, 35% to 40% were seen once. The CDR3 runs to 16 residues. CDR1 and CDR2 from the germline V gene are SGHTA and FQGTGA. The V segment lost 5 bases and the J segment 6 bases; nucleotides outside the gene matches: 10. This sequence was found in a human donor in good health (CMV status not recorded). Some clones in this sample may be carry-over from other donors' samples. The sample comprised PBMCs. V gene TRBV7-3 combines with J gene TRBJ2-1; 10 bases are shared with TRBD2. The chain's CDR3 is CASSPKAGGWVNEQFF. The CDR3 DNA follows: TGTGCCAGCAGCCCAAAAGCGGGGGGGTGGGTCAATGAGCAGTTCTTC.